The 13 T cell receptor beta chains given below trace back to one sample, sequenced in a study of blood T cells in healthy people across ages. A second PCR of about 7 to 11 cycles used a sample-barcoded 5' primer and a J-beta primer mix. From the 5' RACE reads, TCRdb called clonotypes with MiXCR, one entry per CDR3 protein. The table has roughly 700,000 distinct CDR3 sequences, about 30% seen once. The sample comprised blood. These receptors all stem from a woman older than 75 in good health.

V and J are TRBV29-1 and TRBJ2-1, with 7 bases matching TRBD2. Trimming took 0 bases from V and 3 from J; bases not matched to a gene: 5. From germline, CDR1 is SQVTM and CDR2 ANQGSEA. The CDR3 is 15 residues long. The DNA of the CDR3 is TGCAGCGTTGAAGATCGTCTAGCGGTCTACAATGAGCAGTTCTTC. Translation: CSVEDRLAVYNEQFF.

The table lists this clonotype with many counts. CDR3 sequence: CASRLAGSGYTF. CDR3 in DNA: TGTGCCAGCAGATTGGCAGGGAGTGGCTACACCTTC. The chain combines TRBV27 with TRBJ1-2, with D possibly TRBD1 on 5 matching bases. Germline CDR1 is MNHEY and CDR2 is SMNVEV (reference sequence). V was pared by 6 bases and J by 7 bases, with 12 bases between. The length of the CDR3 is 12 residues.

Comment on this clonotype: The junction and the germline gene differ at one end; a read error may be behind it. V and J are TRBV6-5 and TRBJ1-4; possible D gene TRBD1, 5 bases. The CDR3 is 14 residues long. CDR1 is MNHEY and CDR2 is SVGAGI in the germline V gene. CDR3 sequence: CASGPDSWGEKRFF. Here the CDR3 DNA reads TGTGCCAGCGGTCCCGATTCTTGGGGGGAAAAACGGTTTTTT.

This clonotype was recorded a few times. The chain uses TRBV28 and TRBJ1-2; 9 nucleotides align to TRBD1. This CDR3 is 18 amino acids long. After removal of 5 bases from V and 4 bases from J, the junction contained 17 bases not matched to a gene. Germline CDR1 and CDR2: MDHEN and SYDVKM. CDR3 bases: TGTGCCAGCAGTGCCCAACCAGGGACAGGGATGAGGGGCTATGGCTACACCTTC. It specifies CASSAQPGTGMRGYGYTF.

This clonotype was recorded many times. The chain has TRBV7-3 and TRBJ2-1; D could derive from TRBD1 or TRBD2 (5 bases each). This CDR3 is built from 14 residues. With 6 bases removed from V and 0 bases from J, the gap between germline ends came to 9 bases. Germline CDR1 and CDR2: SGHTA and FQGTGA. The CDR3 region has the DNA TGTGCCAGCAGGGGGGATGTCTCCTACAATGAGCAGTTCTTC. This sequence encodes CASRGDVSYNEQFF. Using reference TRBV7-3 and TRBJ2-1 for the parts outside the CDR3, the full variable domain is GAGVSQTPSNKVTEKGKYVELRCDPISGHTALYWYRQSLGQGPEFLIYFQGTGAADDSGLPNDRFFAVRPEGSVSTLKIQRTERGDSAVYLCASRGDVSYNEQFFGPGTRLTVL.

This clonotype was seen ten or more times. The chain has TRBV6-5 and TRBJ1-6; D is ambiguous. Germline-derived CDR1 and CDR2 are MNHEY and SVGAGI. V lost 8 bases and J lost 5, with 7 bases in between. The CDR3 covers 12 residues. DNA of the CDR3: TGTGCCAGCGGACGGCATAATTCACCCCTCCACTTT. This sequence encodes CASGRHNSPLHF.

This clonotype was detected ten times or more. The chain links TRBV6-2 or TRBV6-3 to TRBJ2-1; the D is unclear. The CDR3 contains 11 residues. With 2 bases removed from V and 7 bases from J, the gap between germline ends came to 3 bases. From germline, CDR1 is MNHEY and CDR2 SVGEGT. The CDR3: CASSYGNEQFF. The CDR3 DNA sequence: TGTGCCAGCAGTTACGGGAATGAGCAGTTCTTC.

V gene TRBV9 combines with J gene TRBJ2-3; TRBD1 matches 8 bases. Per the germline V gene, CDR1 is SGDLS and CDR2 is YYNGEE. This CDR3 is 15 amino acids long. V lost 0 bases to trimming and J lost 6 bases; unmatched junction nucleotides: 6. The CDR3 reads CASSVGDRRTDTQYF. The CDR3, as DNA: TGTGCCAGCAGCGTAGGGGACAGGAGGACGGATACGCAGTATTTT.

This clonotype was observed many times. The V gene is TRBV3-1, the J gene TRBJ2-1; 12 bases agree with TRBD2. The CDR3 extends over 14 amino acids. The V gene end was trimmed by 6 bases and the J gene end by 5 bases; junction bases not matched to a gene: 2. Germline V lookup: CDR1 LGHDT, CDR2 YNNKEL (reference sequence). CDR3 nucleotide sequence: TGTGCCAGCAGTTGGACTAGCGGGGACAATGAGCAGTTCTTC. Protein: CASSWTSGDNEQFF.

The chain combines TRBV4-2 with TRBJ1-5, with a possible D match to TRBD1 (6 bases). The CDR3 consists of 15 residues. Trimming stripped 0 bases from V and 11 bases from J, with 17 bases between. The germline V gene encodes CDR1 LGHNA and CDR2 YNFKEQ. CDR3 sequence (DNA): TGTGCCAGCAGCCAAGAGGACAGCGGGTTATTAGCCCAGCATTTT. Protein sequence: CASSQEDSGLLAQHF.

This clonotype was seen many times. This chain connects TRBV12-3 or TRBV12-4 to TRBJ1-1; tentative D call: TRBD1 (5 bases). The CDR3 has 14 residues. Trimming shortened V by 5 bases and J by 1 base, and 11 bases separated the two germline ends. In DNA form, the CDR3 reads TGTGCCAGCAGTCGCCGGGACTCGAACACTGAAGCTTTCTTT. Translated, it gives CASSRRDSNTEAFF.

This clonotype has more than one count but fewer than ten. CDR3 nucleotides: TGTGCCTGGAGTCAGGGGGGGTCCTACAATGAGCAGTACTTC. Amino acids: CAWSQGGSYNEQYF. The chain uses TRBV30 and TRBJ2-1; D could derive from TRBD1 or TRBD2 (7 bases each). The J call may not be correct, given that the DNA end is closer to TRBJ2-7. The CDR3 is 14 amino acids. In germline, CDR1 is GTSNPN, CDR2 SVGIG (reference sequence).

The V and J genes are TRBV20-1 and TRBJ1-2; 8 nucleotides align to TRBD1. The CDR3 totals 12 residues. The V and J ends lost 5 bases and 4 bases, in that order; junction bases with no gene match: 3. CDR1 and CDR2 (germline): DFQATT, SNEGSKA (reference sequence). The CDR3 loop reads CSADRGTYGYTF. CDR3 DNA: TGCAGTGCTGACAGGGGCACCTATGGCTACACCTTC.